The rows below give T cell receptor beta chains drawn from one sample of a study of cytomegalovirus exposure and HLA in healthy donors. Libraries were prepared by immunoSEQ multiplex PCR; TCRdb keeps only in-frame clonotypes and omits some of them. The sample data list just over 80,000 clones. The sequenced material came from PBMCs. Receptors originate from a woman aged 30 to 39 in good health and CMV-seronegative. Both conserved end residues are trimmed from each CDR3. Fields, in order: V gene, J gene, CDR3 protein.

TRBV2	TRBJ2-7	ASSQTQYEQY
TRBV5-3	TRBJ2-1	ARSWGLAGDKNEQF
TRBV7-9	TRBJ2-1	ASNPNSGNEQF
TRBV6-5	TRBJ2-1	ASSSTGAYNEQF
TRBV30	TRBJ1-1	AWSVREVRRGKAF
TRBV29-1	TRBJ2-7	SAGGGSEPYEQY
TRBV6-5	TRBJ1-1	ASSSGRTEAF
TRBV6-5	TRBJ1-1	ASSPGTGGVPEAF
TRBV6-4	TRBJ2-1	ASSDPGQPPTVGRNEQF
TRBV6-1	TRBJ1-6	ASSDRTGLNSPLH
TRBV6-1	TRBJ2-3	ASRAGQGGADTQY
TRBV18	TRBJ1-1	ASSSSGTGPRNTEAF
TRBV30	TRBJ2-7	AWKASGGLYEQY
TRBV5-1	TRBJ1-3	ASSPAGYSGNTIY
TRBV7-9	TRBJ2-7	ASSITSGNAYEQY
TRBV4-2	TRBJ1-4	ASSRERVGGNEKLF
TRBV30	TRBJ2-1	AWTPAGLQQF
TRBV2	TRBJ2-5	ASTRGRQETQY
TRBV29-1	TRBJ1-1	SVGQGHVSTEAF
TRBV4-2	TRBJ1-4	ASSPTNEKLF
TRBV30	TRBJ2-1	AWSTESSDNEQF
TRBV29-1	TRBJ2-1	SVGIGGGTGVNEQF
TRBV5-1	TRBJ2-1	ASSSDRTGLGNEQF
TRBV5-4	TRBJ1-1	ASSPGQGAEAF
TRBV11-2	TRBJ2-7	ASSLEGSGLAGGAYEQY
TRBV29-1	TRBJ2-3	SVEKWLSTDTQY
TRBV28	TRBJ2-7	ASSFEPLQGTYEQY
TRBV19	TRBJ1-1	ASRVFSGLTEAF
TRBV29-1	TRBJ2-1	SVATSGSPPYNEQF
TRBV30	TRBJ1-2	ACQNYGYT
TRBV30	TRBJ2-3	AWGIGGGTDTQY
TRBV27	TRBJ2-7	ASSLRQAQGPYEQY
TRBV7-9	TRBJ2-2	ASSPLAGGNTGELF
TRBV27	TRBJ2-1	ASSLQGAYNEQF
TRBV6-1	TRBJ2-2	ASRTSGDHTGELF
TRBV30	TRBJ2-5	AWSVIAGGGGTQY
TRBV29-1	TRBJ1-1	VGGTATEAF
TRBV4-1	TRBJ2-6	ASRGGTSNSGANVLT
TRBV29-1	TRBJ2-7	SAEGLAGGIYEQY
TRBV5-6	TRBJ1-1	ASSQGMNTEAF
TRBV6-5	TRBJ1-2	ASSPRTRTGYT
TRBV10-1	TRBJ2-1	ASSKGTMFQNEQF
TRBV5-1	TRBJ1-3	ASSPNGPQGSGNTIY
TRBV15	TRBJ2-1	ATSRDNLAYEQF
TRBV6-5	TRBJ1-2	ASSYRGYGYT
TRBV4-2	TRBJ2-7	ASSQEGQGKGPYEQY
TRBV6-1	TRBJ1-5	ASSSGQGDQPQH